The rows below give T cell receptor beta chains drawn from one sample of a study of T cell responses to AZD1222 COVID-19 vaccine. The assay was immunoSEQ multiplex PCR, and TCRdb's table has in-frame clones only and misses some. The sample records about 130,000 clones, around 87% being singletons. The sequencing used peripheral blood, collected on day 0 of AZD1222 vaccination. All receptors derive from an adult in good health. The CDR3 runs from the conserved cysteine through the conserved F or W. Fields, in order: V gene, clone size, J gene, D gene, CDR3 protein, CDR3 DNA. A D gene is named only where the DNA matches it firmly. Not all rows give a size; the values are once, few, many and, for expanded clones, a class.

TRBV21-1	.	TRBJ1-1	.	CASSSRVGHRTEAFF	TGTGCTAGCAGTTCCCGGGTAGGGCATAGGACTGAAGCTTTCTTT
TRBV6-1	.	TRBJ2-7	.	CASSEGGDYEQYF	TGTGCCAGCAGTGAAGGTGGAGATTACGAGCAGTACTTC
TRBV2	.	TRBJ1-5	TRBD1	CASSPRTGGQPQHF	TGTGCCAGCAGTCCTCGGACAGGGGGTCAGCCCCAGCATTTT
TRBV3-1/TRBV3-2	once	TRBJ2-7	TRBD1	CASSQGPGTGRYEQYF	TGTGCCAGCAGCCAAGGACCCGGGACAGGGAGGTACGAGCAGTACTTC
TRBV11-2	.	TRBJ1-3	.	CASSFQASGNTIYF	TGTGCCAGCAGCTTCCAGGCCTCTGGAAACACCATATATTTT
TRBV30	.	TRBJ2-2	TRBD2	CAWSWLAGKVVPGELFF	TGTGCCTGGAGTTGGTTAGCGGGTAAAGTTGTACCCGGGGAGCTGTTTTTT
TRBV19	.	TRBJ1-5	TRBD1	CASSGRGRLGQPQHF	TGTGCCAGTAGTGGAAGGGGGCGATTAGGACAGCCCCAGCATTTT
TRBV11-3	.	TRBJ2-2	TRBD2	CASSASGTSGSTGELFF	TGTGCCAGCAGCGCCTCGGGGACTAGCGGGAGCACCGGGGAGCTGTTTTTT
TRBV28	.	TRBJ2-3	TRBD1	CASSLTTGGGTDTQYF	TGTGCCAGCAGCCTAACCACAGGGGGAGGCACAGATACGCAGTATTTT
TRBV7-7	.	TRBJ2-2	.	CASSRTVTTGELFF	TGTGCTAGCAGCCGAACAGTAACCACCGGGGAGCTGTTTTTT
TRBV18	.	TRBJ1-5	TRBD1	CASSPTGTGGRYQPQHF	TGTGCCAGCTCGCCAACCGGGACAGGGGGCAGGTATCAGCCCCAGCATTTT
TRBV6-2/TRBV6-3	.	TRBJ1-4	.	CASSYSSTREDYNEKLFF	TGTGCCAGCAGTTACTCTTCGACCCGGGAGGACTATAATGAAAAACTGTTTTTT
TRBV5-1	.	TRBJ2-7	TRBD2	CASSSGGGGEYEQYF	TGCGCCAGCAGCTCGGGCGGCGGGGGGGAATACGAGCAGTACTTC
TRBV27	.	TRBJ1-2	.	CASSWAGGAYGYTF	TGTGCCAGCAGTTGGGCTGGGGGCGCCTATGGCTACACCTTC
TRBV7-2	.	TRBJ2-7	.	CASSLSWRNQGQYF	TGTGCCAGCAGCTTAAGCTGGCGGAATCAGGGGCAGTACTTC
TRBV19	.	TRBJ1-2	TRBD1	CASSPRDRGPSYTF	TGTGCCAGTAGTCCCCGGGACAGGGGGCCTTCCTACACCTTC
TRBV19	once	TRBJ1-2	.	CASHPGSAYYGYTF	TGTGCCAGCCATCCAGGATCCGCTTACTATGGCTACACCTTC
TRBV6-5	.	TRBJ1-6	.	CASTLNNSPLHF	TGTGCCAGCACACTGAATAATTCACCCCTCCACTTT
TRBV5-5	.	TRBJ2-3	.	CASSSLMSASTDTQYF	TGTGCCAGCAGCTCCCTCATGTCAGCTAGCACAGATACGCAGTATTTT
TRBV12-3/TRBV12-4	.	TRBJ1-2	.	CASSLSGFGYTF	TGTGCCAGCAGTTTATCCGGTTTTGGCTACACCTTC
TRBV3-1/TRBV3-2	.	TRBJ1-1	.	CASKRSRGLLSGAFF	TGTGCCAGCAAACGAAGCAGGGGCTTACTCTCTGGGGCTTTCTTT
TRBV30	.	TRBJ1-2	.	CAWSVRGANYGYTF	TGTGCCTGGAGTGTACGAGGAGCTAACTATGGCTACACCTTC
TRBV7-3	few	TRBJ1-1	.	CASSLSTAPTEAFF	TGTGCCAGCAGCTTATCGACAGCGCCCACTGAAGCTTTCTTT
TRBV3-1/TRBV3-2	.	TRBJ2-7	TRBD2	CASSQATSGRASYEQYF	TGTGCCAGCAGCCAAGCTACTAGCGGGAGGGCCTCCTACGAGCAGTACTTC
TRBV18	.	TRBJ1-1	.	CASSPMSGDRVGGRTEAFF	TGTGCCAGCTCACCAATGAGTGGAGATAGGGTAGGGGGACGCACTGAAGCTTTCTTT
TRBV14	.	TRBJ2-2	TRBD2	CASSSLSGGLAGELFF	TGTGCCAGCAGCTCCCTAAGCGGGGGCCTCGCGGGGGAGCTGTTTTTT
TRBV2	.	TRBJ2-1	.	CASRVYNEQFF	TGTGCCAGCAGAGTCTACAATGAGCAGTTCTTC
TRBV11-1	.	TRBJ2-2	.	CASSTGTANTGELFF	TGTGCCAGCAGCACGGGCACGGCTAACACCGGGGAGCTGTTTTTT